These T cell receptor beta chains were read from a single sample in a study of blood T cell repertoires in COVID-19. The method was immunoSEQ multiplex PCR; TCRdb's version includes in-frame clones alone and lacks a portion of them. The sample holds about 250,000 clones; around 80% are singletons and the top ten take approximately 5.9%. Sequenced input: peripheral blood. Receptors were obtained from a man older than 75 with acute or convalescent COVID-19. Each CDR3 is given with its conserved first and last residue. Each record gives: D gene, V gene, J gene, clone size, CDR3 protein, CDR3 DNA. D genes are given only for firm matches. Size is stated for part of the rows, as once, few or many counts, or as a class when the clone is expanded.

>-|TRBV30|TRBJ1-6|once
CAWSVGQKSPLHF
TGTGCCTGGAGTGTGGGACAAAAGTCACCCCTCCACTTT
>TRBD2|TRBV28|TRBJ2-7|-
CASHLRTSGPLYEQYF
TGTGCCAGCCACCTAAGGACTAGCGGGCCCCTTTACGAGCAGTACTTC
>-|TRBV21-1|TRBJ2-7|-
CASIKIQRTYEQYF
TGTGCCAGCATCAAAATCCAGAGGACCTACGAGCAGTACTTC
>-|TRBV19|TRBJ2-7|once
CASSMTSLSYEQYF
TGTGCCAGTAGTATGACTAGTCTCTCCTACGAGCAGTACTTC
>TRBD1|TRBV2|TRBJ1-3|-
CASSTATGVGNTIYF
TGTGCCAGCAGTACTGCGACAGGGGTCGGAAACACCATATATTTT
>TRBD1|TRBV5-6|TRBJ1-6|few
CASSKFTGQGDNSPLHF
TGTGCCAGCAGCAAGTTTACGGGACAGGGGGATAATTCACCCCTCCACTTT
>TRBD1|TRBV5-1|TRBJ2-5|-
CASSPSLTGARETQYF
TGCGCCAGCAGTCCAAGCTTGACAGGGGCCAGAGAGACCCAGTACTTC
>TRBD2|TRBV5-4|TRBJ2-5|-
CASSLGRSSGGTQETQYF
TGTGCCAGCAGCTTGGGACGATCTAGCGGGGGTACCCAAGAGACCCAGTACTTC
>TRBD1|TRBV16|TRBJ1-5|many
CASSRTGSPYSNQPQHF
TGTGCCAGCAGCAGGACAGGGTCCCCTTATAGCAATCAGCCCCAGCATTTT
>TRBD2|TRBV9|TRBJ2-5|-
CASSVAGGLAKETQYF
TGTGCCAGCAGCGTAGCCGGGGGACTAGCAAAAGAGACCCAGTACTTC
>-|TRBV5-1|TRBJ2-6|-
CASSLAAISGANVLTF
TGCGCCAGCAGCTTGGCCGCGATCTCTGGGGCCAACGTCCTGACTTTC
>TRBD1|TRBV4-1|TRBJ1-4|-
CASSQEGTGLEKLFF
TGCGCCAGCAGCCAAGAAGGGACAGGGCTTGAAAAACTGTTTTTT
>-|TRBV4-1|TRBJ1-6|-
CASSRQQGEAMTPLHF
TGCGCCAGCAGCCGACAACAGGGTGAGGCGATGACACCCCTCCACTTT
>-|TRBV11-2|TRBJ1-4|-
CASSFGGDEKLFF
TGTGCCAGCAGCTTCGGGGGTGATGAAAAACTGTTTTTT
>-|TRBV11-3|TRBJ2-1|-
CASSLHSGGYNEQFF
TGTGCCAGCAGCTTACACTCCGGGGGATACAATGAGCAGTTCTTC
>-|TRBV10-2|TRBJ1-1|-
CASAESGTEAFF
TGCGCCAGCGCCGAGAGCGGGACTGAAGCTTTCTTT
>-|TRBV6-5|TRBJ2-5|-
CASSYSSRGTLKTQYF
TGTGCCAGCAGTTACTCGAGTCGTGGGACATTAAAGACCCAGTACTTC
>TRBD1|TRBV28|TRBJ2-5|-
CASSQGPGQGEETQYF
TGTGCCAGCAGTCAAGGCCCGGGACAGGGAGAAGAGACCCAGTACTTC
>-|TRBV18|TRBJ2-6|-
CASSPLMRPSGANVLTF
TGTGCCAGCTCACCACTTATGCGCCCCTCTGGGGCCAACGTCCTGACTTTC
>TRBD2|TRBV3-1/TRBV3-2|TRBJ2-5|-
CASSPFSGGAEETQYF
TGTGCCAGCAGCCCGTTTAGCGGGGGGGCCGAAGAGACCCAGTACTTC
>-|TRBV24-1|TRBJ1-6|-
CATSDSGPGAPLHF
TGTGCCACCAGTGATTCGGGACCAGGGGCACCCCTCCACTTT
>TRBD2|TRBV28|TRBJ2-3|few
CASSFTSGRGSTDTQYF
TGTGCCAGCAGTTTCACTAGCGGGAGAGGGAGCACAGATACGCAGTATTTT
>TRBD1|TRBV28|TRBJ1-6|-
CASSLSDRASPLHF
TGTGCCAGCAGTTTATCTGACAGGGCTTCACCCCTCCACTTT
>-|TRBV3-1/TRBV3-2|TRBJ2-6|-
CASSQFYSGANVLTF
TGTGCCAGCAGCCAATTTTATTCTGGGGCCAACGTCCTGACTTTC
>-|TRBV18|TRBJ2-1|-
CASSPGASSYNEQFF
TGTGCCAGCTCACCGGGGGCCAGCAGCTACAATGAGCAGTTCTTC
>TRBD1|TRBV6-5|TRBJ1-4|-
CASARDRVNEKLFF
TGTGCCAGCGCTAGGGACAGGGTTAATGAAAAACTGTTTTTT
>-|TRBV28|TRBJ2-1|-
CASSFFGLSSYNEQFF
TGTGCCAGCAGTTTTTTCGGACTCTCCTCCTACAATGAGCAGTTCTTC
>-|TRBV28|TRBJ2-2|-
CASKRQTGELFF
TGTGCCAGCAAGAGACAAACCGGGGAGCTGTTTTTT
>-|TRBV5-1|TRBJ1-1|few
CASSLTQGWGTEAFF
TGCGCCAGCAGCTTAACGCAGGGATGGGGCACTGAAGCTTTCTTT
>TRBD2|TRBV19|TRBJ2-2|-
CASSKGGLAGEIAGELFF
TGTGCCAGTAGTAAGGGGGGACTAGCGGGAGAGATCGCCGGGGAGCTGTTTTTT
>TRBD2|TRBV6-5|TRBJ2-1|-
CASSYRTSGSGEQFF
TGTGCCAGCAGTTACAGGACTAGCGGGAGCGGAGAGCAGTTCTTC
>-|TRBV6-2/TRBV6-3|TRBJ1-5|few
CASSYFSQPQHF
TGTGCCAGCAGTTACTTCAGTCAGCCCCAGCATTTT
>TRBD1|TRBV5-1|TRBJ2-7|-
CASSVGTARTYEQYF
TGCGCCAGCAGCGTGGGGACAGCCCGAACCTACGAGCAGTACTTC
>TRBD1|TRBV24-1|TRBJ1-6|few
CATSDRTGGLNSPLHF
TGTGCCACCAGTGATAGGACAGGGGGCCTAAATTCACCCCTCCACTTT
>-|TRBV30|TRBJ2-1|-
CAWRPSGNEQFF
TGTGCCTGGAGGCCCAGCGGGAATGAGCAGTTCTTC
>-|TRBV28|TRBJ1-2|-
CASSPRGVYGYTF
TGTGCCAGCAGTCCCCGGGGGGTCTATGGCTACACCTTC
>-|TRBV3-1/TRBV3-2|TRBJ2-7|once
CASSQSQVAYEQYF
TGTGCCAGCAGCCAATCACAGGTAGCCTACGAGCAGTACTTC
>TRBD2|TRBV3-1/TRBV3-2|TRBJ2-6|-
CASSQEAPGLVLSGANVLTF
TGTGCCAGCAGCCAAGAAGCTCCGGGACTAGTACTCTCTGGGGCCAACGTCCTGACTTTC
>-|TRBV30|TRBJ2-7|-
CAWSVGGVHEQYF
TGTGCCTGGAGTGTGGGGGGAGTACATGAGCAGTACTTC
>-|TRBV3-1/TRBV3-2|TRBJ2-7|-
CASSHTGIGREQYF
TGTGCCAGCAGTCACACAGGGATCGGGCGCGAGCAGTACTTC
>TRBD1|TRBV3-1/TRBV3-2|TRBJ1-6|few
CASSRGGWLDSPLHF
TGTGCCAGCAGCCGAGGGGGCTGGCTGGATTCACCCCTCCACTTT